The rows below give T cell receptor beta chains drawn from one sample of a study of shared clonotypes between healthy human individuals. Repertoires were generated with immunoSEQ multiplex PCR, while TCRdb's copy carries only in-frame clones and drops some. The data contain some 1,100,000 clones, approximately 78% of them singletons. Sequences were obtained from memory CD4+ T cells from PBMCs. The receptor set was obtained from a young man in good health. Some clones in this sample may be carry-over from other donors' samples. Each CDR3 is given with its conserved first and last residue. The order of the fields is J gene, clone size, D gene, V gene, CDR3 DNA, CDR3 protein. D genes are given only for firm matches. Expanded clones get a size class; other rows say once, few or many, or leave the size out.

J: TRBJ1-5
size: once
D: -
V: TRBV4-2
DNA: TGTGCCAGCAGCCAAGAGATCCAGGGGAGGCAGCCCCAGCATTTT
CDR3: CASSQEIQGRQPQHF

J: TRBJ2-1
size: -
D: -
V: TRBV7-9
DNA: TGTGCCAGCATGCGGGGAGCTGGGGATGAGCAGTTCTTC
CDR3: CASMRGAGDEQFF

J: TRBJ2-2
size: -
D: -
V: TRBV29-1
DNA: TGCAGCGCAGGACATACCCCCGGGGAGCTGTTTTTT
CDR3: CSAGHTPGELFF

J: TRBJ1-1
size: -
D: -
V: TRBV28
DNA: TGTGCCAGCAGTCCCGGTTTTGTGACAGCGAACACTGAAGCTTTCTTT
CDR3: CASSPGFVTANTEAFF

J: TRBJ2-1
size: many
D: -
V: TRBV6-6
DNA: TGTGCCAGCAGAGCTAAGGGGGGCAGCGCCTACAATGAGCAGTTCTTC
CDR3: CASRAKGGSAYNEQFF

J: TRBJ1-1
size: -
D: -
V: TRBV2
DNA: -
CDR3: CASRIWQWNTEAFF

J: TRBJ2-7
size: few
D: -
V: TRBV27
DNA: TGTGCCAGCGCTATCATTGGAAACGAGCAGTACTTC
CDR3: CASAIIGNEQYF

J: TRBJ1-6
size: many
D: -
V: TRBV30
DNA: TGTGCCTGGAGTTTACTGGGGCGTTCACCCCTCCACTTT
CDR3: CAWSLLGRSPLHF

J: TRBJ2-1
size: -
D: TRBD2
V: TRBV27
DNA: TGTGCCAGCAGTTTCCGTTTTCAATCCGGGAGGACCTACAATGAGCAGTTCTTC
CDR3: CASSFRFQSGRTYNEQFF

J: TRBJ2-3
size: -
D: -
V: TRBV7-2
DNA: TGTGCCAGCAGCTTAGAGAGGGGCCCAGCGGATACGCAGTATTTT
CDR3: CASSLERGPADTQYF

J: TRBJ2-3
size: -
D: -
V: TRBV4-2
DNA: TGTGCCAGCAGCGACCGTCTGAGGGCTAGCACAGATACGCAGTATTTT
CDR3: CASSDRLRASTDTQYF

J: TRBJ1-1
size: -
D: -
V: TRBV9
DNA: TGTGCCAGCAGCGGTGATGCCACTGAAGCTTTCTTT
CDR3: CASSGDATEAFF

J: TRBJ2-2
size: once
D: -
V: TRBV5-1
DNA: TGCGCCAGCAGCTTGGGGTCAGGGAGCGGGGAGCTGTTTTTT
CDR3: CASSLGSGSGELFF

J: TRBJ1-2
size: -
D: -
V: TRBV5-1
DNA: TGCGCCAGCAGCTTGGCTCTCAGGGCGAGCGAGTCGGGGGATGGCTACACCTTC
CDR3: CASSLALRASESGDGYTF

J: TRBJ1-3
size: -
D: -
V: TRBV5-4
DNA: TGTGCCAGCAGCTGGGGGGCAGGGGCCCTCTCTGGAAACACCATATATTTT
CDR3: CASSWGAGALSGNTIYF

J: TRBJ1-2
size: few
D: -
V: TRBV6-1
DNA: TGTGCCAGCATCCCGGACAGTCGGGGCTACACCTTC
CDR3: CASIPDSRGYTF

J: TRBJ2-3
size: few
D: TRBD2
V: TRBV29-1
DNA: TGCAGCGGAGTAGCGGGGCGATACACAGATACGCAGTATTTT
CDR3: CSGVAGRYTDTQYF

J: TRBJ1-1
size: -
D: -
V: TRBV5-4
DNA: TGTGCCAGCAGCTTTACCGCAGGGGCGGACACTGAAGCTTTCTTT
CDR3: CASSFTAGADTEAFF

J: TRBJ2-3
size: -
D: -
V: TRBV28
DNA: TGTGCCAGCAGGCGGGCGGGGGCGGCGGGCACAGATACGCAGTATTTT
CDR3: CASRRAGAAGTDTQYF

J: TRBJ2-2
size: -
D: -
V: TRBV9
DNA: TGTGCCAGCAGCCCGAGGGCCTCGAACACCGGGGAGCTGTTTTTT
CDR3: CASSPRASNTGELFF

J: TRBJ2-7
size: -
D: TRBD2
V: TRBV6-1
DNA: TGTGCCAGCAGGCCCGCGGGCGGGAGGCCCCTGGGGCAGTACTTC
CDR3: CASRPAGGRPLGQYF